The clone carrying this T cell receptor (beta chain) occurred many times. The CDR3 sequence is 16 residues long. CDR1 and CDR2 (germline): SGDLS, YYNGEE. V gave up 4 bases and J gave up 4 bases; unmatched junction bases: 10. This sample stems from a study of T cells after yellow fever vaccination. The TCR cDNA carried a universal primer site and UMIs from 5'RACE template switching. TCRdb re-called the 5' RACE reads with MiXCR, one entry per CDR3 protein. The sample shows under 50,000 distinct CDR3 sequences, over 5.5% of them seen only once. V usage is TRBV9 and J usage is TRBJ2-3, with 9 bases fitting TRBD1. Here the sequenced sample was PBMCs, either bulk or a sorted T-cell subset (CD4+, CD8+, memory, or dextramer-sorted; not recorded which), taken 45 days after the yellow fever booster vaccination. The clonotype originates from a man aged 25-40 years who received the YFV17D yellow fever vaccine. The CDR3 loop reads CASSTTGTGFPDTQYF. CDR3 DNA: TGTGCCAGCAGCACAACCGGGACAGGGTTTCCAGATACGCAGTATTTT.